This TCR beta chain was recorded in a study of T-cell memory formation after mild COVID-19 (dated by TCRdb to 2020 to 2023). Some background on the complete study: Most TCR sequence clusters were specific to one of the two donors. T-cell clones expanding and contracting after mild COVID-19 in a couple of donors were tracked by longitudinal TCRalpha and TCRbeta repertoire sequencing. Two young, previously healthy adult volunteers, one female and one male, were included in the cohort.

PBMCs were isolated by Ficoll-Paque density gradient centrifugation. Comment on this clonotype: The target of this receptor is not known. There are no base qualities to consult, and no much larger clone falls within one base.

Trimming removed 3 bases from V and 5 bases from J; the gene matches leave 7 bases unexplained. Reading the germline V gene (reference sequence) gives CDR1 LGHDT and CDR2 YNNKEL. The CDR3 goes from the cysteine to the phenylalanine over 16 residues. Of the read, only the CDR3 DNA is kept; its 48 bases are in frame from base 1. Broader findings and caveats from the paper: Contracting CD4+ clones turned up mainly in the CM and EM memory subsets, whereas EMRA was where CD8+ clones were enriched. Whether the second-wave clones peaking on day 37 were SARS-CoV-2 specific was not confirmed. Clones contracting from day 15 to 85 had balanced CD4/CD8 phenotypes, while a second wave expanding from day 15 to 37 was biased towards CD4+. Some responding clones were detected in pre-infection memory, which suggested that pre-existing cross-reactive memory T cells had joined the SARS-CoV-2 response. Only a couple of mild cases were covered in the study, and larger cohorts including severe cases with pre-infection samples were considered necessary.

TCRdb names Illumina NovaSeq 6000 as the instrument used. TCRalpha and TCRbeta cDNA libraries were built by 5'RACE with constant-segment primers, adding sample barcodes and unique molecular identifiers. Trizol reagent was used to extract RNA from every sample. Libraries were amplified in two PCR steps, with a second sample barcode and Illumina TruSeq adapters added in the second step. Libraries were sequenced on an Illumina NovaSeq with 2 x 150 bp paired-end reads. Processing in the source paper ran as follows. The reads were demultiplexed and collapsed into UMI-guided consensus sequences using migec v1.2.7. Using mixcr v2.1.11, UMI consensuses were aligned to TRA and TRB V and J templates and then assembled into clonotypes. A clonotype was counted as expanded or contracted only when both edgeR and NoisET called the clonotype significant, with the noise models trained on biological replicates. edgeR calls used a false discovery rate-adjusted p below 0.01 and a log2 fold-change threshold of 1. As an exploratory analysis of dynamics, PCA with hierarchical clustering was applied to max-normalized trajectories of the 1000 most abundant clonotypes. Separately sequenced CD4+ and CD8+ repertoires were used to assign the CD4 or CD8 phenotype of responding clones. The public reads were reanalyzed by TCRdb: fastp trimming at Q25, MiXCR alignment, in-frame beta chains only. Entries are consolidated by CDR3 protein sequence, retaining the most common genes and DNA. The V and J calls were not made by the authors but by TCRdb's processing. Within this sample are 410,000 or so distinct CDR3 sequences, with about a quarter of them counted one time only. About an eighth of the sample rests with the top ten.

The receptor comes from an adult woman who had mild COVID-19 (a few samples of this study predate the infection). The sample titles of this study are shuffled in the database, so cell type and time point are left out; the donor was told from shared clones. Here the chain combines TRBV3-1 and TRBJ2-2; 9 middle bases align to TRBD1. Sequencing was carried out using PBMCs or a T cell subset sorted from them (not recorded which). At the DNA level, the sequence is TGTGCCAGCAGCCATTTGGGGACAGGGAGGACCGGGGAGCTGTTTTTT. This gives the protein CASSHLGTGRTGELFF.